This T cell receptor beta chain appears in the sequencing data of a study of vaccination and CD4 T cells after COVID-19. Cultured CD4+ T cell DNA underwent sequencing with the Oncomine TCR Beta short-read assay. TCRdb used MiXCR to reprocess the PCR reads, holding one entry per CDR3 protein. The table lists 8,500 to 14,000 distinct CDR3 sequences, roughly 40% of them singletons. The treatment denotes: approximately nine-day PBMC culture with coronavirus spike peptide pools or control peptides (ViraFEST assay). In this cohort, PCR tests turned positive between March and December 2020, predating US Alpha, Beta and Delta variants. The culture of more than 1.5 million PBMCs per well included approximately 10 IU/ml IL-2 and 8.5 to 10 ug/ml peptide pools. This clonotype was seen only a few times. Antigen unknown. The CDR3 is made up of 15 amino acids. The V gene's germline CDR1 is DFQATT and CDR2 SNEGSKA (reference sequence). J was trimmed by 6 bases and V by 6 bases; bases with no gene match: 10.

This TCR was sampled from a human donor who had recovered from COVID-19. Sequencing used CD4+ T cells from blood, cultured in vitro. The V and J genes are TRBV20-1 and TRBJ2-7; the match to TRBD2 covers 14 bases. This CDR3 is CSAGLAGARRGEQYF. In DNA, the CDR3 is TGCAGTGCGGGACTAGCGGGGGCCCGTCGGGGCGAGCAGTACTTC.